This T cell receptor beta chain is drawn from a study of beta chain features in type 1 diabetes. Study results and limitations: For Type 1 diabetes patients, all four CD4+ subsets carried TCRB CDR3s that were moderately but significantly shorter.

CDR3 length: 15 residues. The germline V gene encodes CDR1 SGHTA and CDR2 FQGNSA. Trimming took 5 bases from V and 2 from J, leaving 12 bases between them. What was sequenced were expressed TCRB transcripts, since all of the isolated RNA had been reverse transcribed. Using immunoSEQ multiplex PCR, the repertoire was profiled, and TCRdb retains in-frame clones only, with some absent. This sample yields around 150,000 clones, of which 10% are seen a single time; roughly 0.5% belongs to the top ten. In total, each donor contributed a single heparinised blood draw that averaged about 100 mL. There are a few counts of this clone. What it recognizes is unknown.

V usage is TRBV7-2 and J usage is TRBJ2-2, with D unresolved. The clonotype comes from a young man with type 1 diabetes. The sequenced sample was central memory CD4+ T cells from blood. CDR3 DNA: TGTGCCAGCAGCCACCTGGCGGTTAACACCGGGGAGCTGTTTTTT. It encodes CASSHLAVNTGELFF.